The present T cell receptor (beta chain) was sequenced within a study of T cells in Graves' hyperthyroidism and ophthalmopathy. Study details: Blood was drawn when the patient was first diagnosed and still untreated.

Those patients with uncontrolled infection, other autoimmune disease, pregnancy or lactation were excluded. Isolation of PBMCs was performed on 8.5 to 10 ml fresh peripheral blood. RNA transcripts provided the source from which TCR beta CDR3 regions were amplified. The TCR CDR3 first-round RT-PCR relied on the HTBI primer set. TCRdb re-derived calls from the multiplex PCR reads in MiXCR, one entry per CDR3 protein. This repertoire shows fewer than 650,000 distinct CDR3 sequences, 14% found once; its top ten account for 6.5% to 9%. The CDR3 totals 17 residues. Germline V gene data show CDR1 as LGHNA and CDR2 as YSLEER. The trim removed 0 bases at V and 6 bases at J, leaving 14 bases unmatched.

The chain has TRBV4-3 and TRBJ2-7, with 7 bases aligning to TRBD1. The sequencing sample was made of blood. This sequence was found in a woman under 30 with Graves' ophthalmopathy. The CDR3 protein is CASSQEGDRQNTGEQYF. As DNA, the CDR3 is TGCGCCAGCAGCCAAGAAGGGGACAGACAAAACACGGGCGAGCAGTACTTC.